This T cell receptor (beta chain) emerged from a study of T cells in Graves' hyperthyroidism and ophthalmopathy. This clonotype showed up many times. Amplification targeted TCR beta CDR3 regions from RNA transcripts. RT-PCR in the first round (using the HTBI primer set) targeted the TCR CDR3. Each CDR3 protein gets one entry after TCRdb re-called the multiplex PCR reads with MiXCR. Of some 570,000 distinct CDR3 sequences listed, approximately 17% were seen once; the top ten hold approximately 16%. CDR1 is MNHNS, CDR2 SASEGT, per germline. The CDR3 runs 17 residues. The trim removed 2 bases at V and 7 bases at J, leaving 10 bases unmatched.

This receptor was taken from a young woman with Graves' ophthalmopathy. Sequenced material: blood. The chain uses TRBV6-1 and TRBJ2-1; TRBD2 agrees at 11 bases. CDR3 in DNA: TGTGCCAGCAGTGAAACCGTGACTAGCGGGATCGGTAATGAGCAGTTCTTC. Amino acids: CASSETVTSGIGNEQFF.